Listed below are T cell receptor beta chains from one sample, sequenced in a study of response to subunit inactivated influenza vaccine. TCRdb re-derived calls from the RT-PCR reads in MiXCR, one entry per CDR3 protein. In the table there are 450,000 to 700,000 distinct CDR3 sequences, 13% to 15% of which are singletons. The sample in question was PBMCs from blood, obtained less than 13 days after vaccination. Source of these receptors: a man aged 45-60 years who received an inactivated influenza vaccine. The CDR3 runs from the conserved cysteine through the conserved F or W. D genes are given only for firm matches. Clone size is not always given. Where it is, it says once, few, many or a class for expanded clones.

j_gene	abundance	d_gene	v_gene	len	CDR3aa	CDR3nt
TRBJ2-7	-	-	TRBV25-1	14	CASSARGSRSEQYF	TGTGCCAGCAGTGCCAGGGGATCTCGTTCCGAGCAGTACTTC
TRBJ2-5	few	TRBD2	TRBV12-3/TRBV12-4	18	CASSLARASGSTKETQYF	TGTGCCAGCAGTTTAGCGCGTGCTAGCGGGTCGACAAAAGAGACCCAGTACTTC
TRBJ2-2	-	-	TRBV29-1	12	CSVVEHTGELFF	TGCAGCGTTGTAGAACACACCGGGGAGCTGTTTTTT
TRBJ2-7	few	-	TRBV12-3/TRBV12-4	14	CASSLGTLAYEQYF	TGTGCCAGCAGTTTAGGGACACTGGCCTACGAGCAGTACTTC
TRBJ1-3	few	-	TRBV10-3	15	CAISDPGTSGNTIYF	TGTGCCATCAGTGACCCCGGGACCTCTGGAAACACCATATATTTT
TRBJ2-3	many	-	TRBV4-2	15	CASSQDWRRTDTQYF	TGTGCCAGCAGCCAAGATTGGCGGCGCACAGATACGCAGTATTTT
TRBJ2-3	many	TRBD1	TRBV9	15	CASSAGTASTDTQYF	TGTGCCAGCAGCGCGGGGACAGCCAGCACAGATACGCAGTATTTT
TRBJ1-5	-	-	TRBV20-1	13	CSAIVRLNQPQHF	TGCAGTGCAATCGTTCGGTTAAATCAGCCCCAGCATTTT
TRBJ2-3	few	TRBD1	TRBV2	15	CASSGQTSGTDTQYF	TGTGCCAGCTCGGGACAGACTTCGGGCACAGATACGCAGTATTTT
TRBJ2-7	once	-	TRBV14	13	CASSQGPGDEQYF	TGTGCCAGCAGCCAGGGCCCGGGGGACGAGCAGTACTTC
TRBJ1-5	once	TRBD1	TRBV27	14	CASSRTGIIQPQHF	TGTGCCAGCAGTCGGACAGGGATAATTCAGCCCCAGCATTTT
TRBJ2-1	-	-	TRBV5-1	16	CASSIAYQGWGNEQFF	TGCGCCAGCAGCATCGCATACCAGGGTTGGGGGAATGAGCAGTTCTTC
TRBJ1-4	many	-	TRBV15	16	CATSRDRVGPNEKLFF	TGTGCCACCAGCAGAGATCGAGTCGGACCTAATGAAAAACTGTTTTTT
TRBJ2-5	-	-	TRBV10-3	13	CAITPGPGETQYF	TGTGCCATCACCCCAGGACCTGGGGAGACCCAGTACTTC
TRBJ2-1	-	-	TRBV20-1	14	CSASRAGRYNEQFF	TGCAGTGCTAGTAGGGCGGGTCGGTACAATGAGCAGTTCTTC
TRBJ2-7	many	TRBD1	TRBV5-8	15	CASSPPNRGDYEQYF	TGTGCCAGCAGCCCCCCAAACAGGGGAGATTACGAGCAGTACTTC
TRBJ2-7	-	TRBD1	TRBV7-9	15	CASSILQGSSYEQYF	TGTGCCAGCAGCATACTACAGGGGTCCTCCTACGAGCAGTACTTC
TRBJ2-1	few	-	TRBV2	10	CASLDNEQFF	TGTGCCAGCCTGGACAATGAGCAGTTCTTC
TRBJ2-7	-	TRBD1	TRBV9	15	CASSAGTGSSYEQYF	TGTGCCAGCAGCGCCGGGACAGGGTCATCCTACGAGCAGTACTTC
TRBJ2-5	-	TRBD2	TRBV27	14	CASGAGTRAETQYF	TGTGCCAGCGGGGCCGGGACTAGAGCAGAGACCCAGTACTTC